This passage covers 32 T cell receptor beta chains from one sample sequenced in a study of prognosis after radiotherapy for stage I lung cancer. Two-round multiplex PCR, the amplification method, yielded TCR beta CDR3 from genomic DNA. First-round PCR, the initial amplification, used primers specific to each TRBV and TRBJ gene. TCRdb re-called the multiplex PCR reads with MiXCR, one entry per CDR3 protein. The sample includes more than 12,000 distinct CDR3 sequences, approximately 33% of them seen just once. The sample in question was PBMCs, obtained before or after stereotactic body radiation therapy (not recorded which). Receptors were obtained from a donor at least 50 years old with non-small cell lung cancer.

This clonotype appeared many times. A junction boundary mismatches the germline segment, possibly from a read error. V and J are TRBV7-3 and TRBJ2-6; D is undetermined. The CDR3 totals 13 residues. Germline CDR1 and CDR2: SGHTA and FQGTGA. The CDR3 region has the DNA TGTGCCAGCAGTCCCTCTTGGGCCAACGTCCTGACTTTC. Translated, it gives CASSPSWANVLTF.

This clonotype came up many times. The chain carries TRBV18 and TRBJ1-3, with TRBD1 matching over 8 bases. Germline trimming cut 0 bases from V and 6 bases from J; bases unmatched to any gene: 1. The CDR3 length is 14 residues. Germline values: CDR1 KGHSH, CDR2 LQKENI. The CDR3 region has the DNA TGTGCCAGCTCACCACCGACAGGGGAAAACACCATATATTTT. Translated: CASSPPTGENTIYF.

This clonotype appeared a single time. A far larger clone differs by one base, so this is likely a read error. V gene TRBV6-4 combines with J gene TRBJ2-6; 7 nucleotides match TRBD1. Germline CDR1 MRHNA, CDR2 SNTAGT. This CDR3 contains 15 residues. DNA for the CDR3: TGTGCCAGCAGTTTGGACAGGTCTGGGGACAACGTCCTGACTTTC. Its translation: CASSLDRSGDNVLTF.

The sample holds many counts of this clonotype. This may be a read error: a much more frequent sequence differs by one nucleotide. V gene TRBV6-2 or TRBV6-3 combines with J gene TRBJ2-7; D unclear. This CDR3 is 13 amino acids long. Trimming cost V 5 bases and J 3 bases, with 11 bases left between them. CDR1 MNHEY and CDR2 SVGEGT come from the germline V gene. The CDR3 nucleotides read TGTGCCAGCAGTCCGTCTAGTTACTACGAGCAGTACTTC. Translation: CASSPSSYYEQYF.

About this clonotype: The junction does not match germline at one end; this may be a read error. The CDR3 loop reads CASRLENQPQHF. The DNA for the CDR3 is TGTGCCAGCAGATTAGAAAATCAGCCCCAGCATTTT. The chain couples TRBV7-8 to TRBJ1-5, with unresolved D. Germline V gives CDR1 SGHVS, CDR2 FQNEAQ. This CDR3 spans 12 amino acids.

The sample holds many counts of this clonotype. This chain connects TRBV24-1 to TRBJ2-1; D not resolved. V was clipped by 9 bases and J by 5 bases, with 16 bases between them. This CDR3 has 14 amino acids. Germline lookup yields CDR1 KGHDR and CDR2 SFDVKD. The CDR3 sequence: CATGRPGTHNEQFF. The CDR3 DNA reads as TGTGCCACCGGAAGGCCCGGAACTCACAATGAGCAGTTCTTC.

For this clonotype: This sequence may be a read error, since a much larger clone differs from it by one base. The rearrangement uses TRBV9 and TRBJ2-1; tentative D call: TRBD1 (6 bases). The CDR3 totals 15 residues. Trimming left V 3 bases short and J 8 bases short, with 18 bases between. The V gene's germline CDR1 is SGDLS and CDR2 YYNGEE. This chain's CDR3 is CASSDRGSFGDEQFF. CDR3 nucleotide sequence: TGTGCCAGCAGCGATAGGGGGAGCTTCGGGGATGAGCAGTTCTTC.

Ten or more counts support this clonotype. At one of its ends the junction is not consistent with the germline gene, which may arise from a read error. The chain has TRBV20-1 and TRBJ1-4; D is unclear. Germline CDR1 is DFQATT and CDR2 is SNEGSKA (reference sequence). The CDR3 has 15 amino acids. CDR3 amino acids: CSARVRAATSEKLFF. CDR3 nucleotide sequence: TGCAGTGCTAGAGTCCGTGCTGCAACTAGTGAAAAACTGTTTTTT.

Many counts were recorded for this clonotype. This chain joins TRBV19 and TRBJ1-2; 9 nucleotides agree with TRBD1. V lost 3 bases and J lost 2; bases outside the gene matches: 7. CDR1 and CDR2 (germline): LNHDA, SQIVND (reference sequence). The CDR3 consists of 16 residues. The CDR3 DNA is TGTGCCAGTAGTATTAACACAGGGGGCAGGAACTATGGCTACACCTTC. Amino acids: CASSINTGGRNYGYTF.

Ten or more counts support this clonotype. Sequence at one end of the junction differs from germline and may be a read error. The CDR3 sequence: CASSFPETGGAGANILTF. In nucleotides, the CDR3 is TGTGCCAGCAGTTTTCCCGAGACAGGGGGCGCTGGGGCCAACATCCTGACTTTC. The rearrangement joins TRBV6-2 or TRBV6-3 to TRBJ2-6; 10 bases line up with TRBD1. The CDR3 is 18 residues long. Germline CDR1 and CDR2: MNHEY and SVGEGT.

As for this clonotype: This sequence is one base from a far larger clone and is likely a read error. The rearrangement uses TRBV5-1 and TRBJ2-1; unclear D gene. CDR3 length: 13 amino acids. V lost 6 bases, J lost 10 bases, and 17 bases lay in between. CDR1 and CDR2 from the germline V gene are SGHRS and YFSETQ. The CDR3 DNA reads as TGCGCCAGCACCGAAAACCCCCTCGGGGAGCAGTTCTTC. Translation gives CASTENPLGEQFF.

This clonotype rates as medium-sized. V gene TRBV28 combines with J gene TRBJ2-1; TRBD2 aligns across 10 bases. Trimming took 10 bases from V and 6 from J; bases not matched to a gene: 9. The CDR3 spans 14 residues. Germline values: CDR1 MDHEN, CDR2 SYDVKM. The CDR3 spells CATKLAGNFNEQFF. The CDR3 bases are TGTGCCACCAAACTAGCGGGAAACTTCAATGAGCAGTTCTTC.

On this clonotype itself: Possible read error: a much larger clone is one base away. J is TRBJ1-6 and V is TRBV9; D not certain. Germline V gene lookup returns CDR1 SGDLS and CDR2 YYNGEE. V was pared by 9 bases and J by 7 bases, with 8 bases between. CDR3 length: 11 residues. For the CDR3, the DNA is TGTGCCAACGCCCCCAATTCACCCCTCCACTTT. Protein product: CANAPNSPLHF.

This clonotype was observed many times. This chain joins TRBV5-4 and TRBJ2-6; D not resolved. This CDR3 region has 16 residues. V was shortened by 4 bases and J by 0 bases, with 11 bases between the two germline ends. Germline V CDR1 and CDR2: SGHNT, YYREEE (reference sequence). DNA for the CDR3: TGTGCCAGCAGCAGAGTAACAAGCTCTGGGGCCAACGTCCTGACTTTC. As protein: CASSRVTSSGANVLTF.

About this clonotype itself: One junction end disagrees with the germline gene, perhaps due to a read error. The chain uses TRBV6-1 and TRBJ2-6, with TRBD1 matching 8 bases. CDR1 MNHNS and CDR2 SASEGT come from the germline V gene. The CDR3 sequence is 18 residues long. The CDR3 DNA follows: TGTGCCAACAGCCTTGGACAGGGAAGTCGGGCTGGGGACAACGTCCTGACTTTC. The encoded protein is CANSLGQGSRAGDNVLTF.

Concerning this clonotype itself: A single base is all that separates this from a far larger clone, so a read error is likely. The genes are TRBV6-4 and TRBJ2-1; D may be TRBD2 (5 bases). Germline CDR1 is MRHNA and CDR2 is SNTAGT. This CDR3 has 15 amino acids. V was trimmed by 6 bases and J by 4 bases, leaving 16 bases between them. In DNA form, the CDR3 reads TGTGCCAGCAGGATGACTATTATCGGTTACAATGAGCAGTTCTTC. Amino acids: CASRMTIIGYNEQFF.

This clonotype has just a few counts. Just one base apart from a much larger clone, this may be a read error. This likely comes from a read error, as the CDR3 has no conserved phenylalanine or tryptophan at its end. V and J are TRBV29-1 and TRBJ1-2; the D is unclear. The germline gives CDR1 SQVTM, CDR2 ANQGSEA. V lost 4 bases, J lost 6 bases, and 3 bases lay in between. The CDR3 sequence is 9 residues long. The CDR3 is CSVGNGYTI. CDR3 sequence (DNA): TGCAGCGTTGGAAATGGCTACACCATC.

This clonotype was found a few times. At one boundary the junction diverges from the germline segment, which might be a read error. The chain carries TRBV3-1 and TRBJ2-1; D is undetermined. The CDR3 has 15 residues. Germline V gene data show CDR1 as LGHDT and CDR2 as YNNKEL (reference sequence). CDR3 coding DNA: TGTGCCAGCAGCACACACCAATTAATGGGTGATGAGCGGTTCTTC. Its translation: CASSTHQLMGDERFF.

A word on this clonotype: A far bigger clonotype differs at one base, so this is likely a read error. The genes are TRBV6-4 and TRBJ2-1; D is ambiguous. The ends were cut back, 5 bases at V and 0 bases at J, with 11 bases in the middle. There are 15 residues in the CDR3. Germline V lookup: CDR1 MRHNA, CDR2 SNTAGT. CDR3 sequence: CASSYGRSSYNEQFF. DNA for the CDR3: TGTGCCAGCAGTTACGGGCGGAGCTCCTACAATGAGCAGTTCTTC.

This clonotype was recorded many times. J is TRBJ2-1 and V is TRBV2, with 7 nucleotides matching TRBD1. This CDR3 spans 14 amino acids. The J segment lost 1 base and the V segment lost 8 bases, leaving 5 bases of the junction unmatched. The V gene's germline CDR1 is SNHLY and CDR2 FYNNEI. CDR3 region: CASGRGQSYNEQFF. CDR3 in DNA: TGTGCCAGCGGACGGGGACAGTCCTACAATGAGCAGTTCTTC.

This clonotype was detected many times. V is TRBV7-2 and J is TRBJ2-2; no clear D gene. V dropped 3 bases and J dropped 0 bases, with 11 bases sitting between them. The CDR3 is 16 residues long. Looked up from germline, CDR1 is SGHTA and CDR2 is FQGNSA. The DNA of the CDR3 is TGTGCCAGCAGCTTTTCATCGGTGGCGAACACCGGGGAGCTGTTTTTT. Translating gives CASSFSSVANTGELFF.

This clonotype was seen a few times. Given a much more abundant clone one base away, this may be a read error. The chain recombines TRBV5-4 with TRBJ2-7, with 11 bases lining up with TRBD1. J was trimmed by 4 bases and V by 3 bases; bases with no gene match: 6. The CDR3 covers 15 residues. Germline V gene data show CDR1 as SGHNT and CDR2 as YYREEE (reference sequence). CDR3 sequence: CASSYGQGARYEQYF. CDR3 sequence (DNA): TGTGCCAGCAGCTATGGACAGGGGGCGCGTTACGAGCAGTACTTC.

This clonotype was seen only once. The chain joins TRBV27 to TRBJ1-6; a possible D gene is TRBD1 (5 bases). Germline V lookup: CDR1 MNHEY, CDR2 SMNVEV (reference sequence). The CDR3 length is 12 residues. The DNA for the CDR3 is TGTGGCAGTTCCCGACAGAATTCACCCCTCCACTTT. Protein: CGSSRQNSPLHF.

The sample holds many counts of this clonotype. The V gene is TRBV5-1, the J gene TRBJ1-2; maybe TRBD1 (5 bases). Trimming removed 6 bases at V and 0 bases at J, with 9 bases between. Germline values: CDR1 SGHRS, CDR2 YFSETQ. There are 13 residues in the CDR3. CDR3 sequence (DNA): TGCGCCAGCAAACCGGACACTAACTATGGCTACACCTTC. This encodes CASKPDTNYGYTF.

In this sample, this clonotype turned up a few times. This likely traces to a read error, being one base from a far larger clone. The rearrangement uses TRBV11-3 and TRBJ2-1; 10 nucleotides line up with TRBD2. CDR1 and CDR2 (germline): SGHNT, YENEEA. Trimming at V came to 11 bases and at J to 13 bases, leaving 26 bases not matched to a gene. The CDR3 runs 17 residues. The CDR3 protein is CAFPKRTSGKYQETQFF. In nucleotides, the CDR3 is TGTGCCTTTCCAAAACGGACTAGCGGCAAGTACCAAGAGACCCAGTTCTTC.

This clonotype occurred many times. The gene calls are TRBV5-6 and TRBJ1-4; tentative D call: TRBD1 (6 bases). In germline, CDR1 is SGHDT, CDR2 YYEEEE. CDR3 length equals 14 residues. V lost 0 bases and J lost 7, with 10 bases in between. CDR3 sequence: CASSLGQGSEKLFF. Here the CDR3 DNA reads TGTGCCAGCAGCTTGGGTCAGGGGTCTGAAAAACTGTTTTTT.

In its sample, this clonotype was seen many times. This chain uses TRBV18 with TRBJ1-3; D perhaps matches TRBD1 (5 bases). Trimming pared 3 bases from V and 0 bases from J, leaving 12 bases between. The CDR3 is made up of 16 amino acids. The V gene's germline CDR1 is KGHSH and CDR2 LQKENI. In DNA form, the CDR3 reads TGTGCCAGCTCACCGTCGGGACCACACTCTGGAAACACCATATATTTT. This gives the protein CASSPSGPHSGNTIYF.

This clonotype was seen at least ten times. The chain carries TRBV3-1 and TRBJ2-5; D is undetermined. Germline assignment: CDR1 LGHDT and CDR2 YNNKEL (reference sequence). The CDR3 covers 12 residues. Trimming pared 1 base from V and 10 bases from J, leaving 10 bases between. Written as DNA, the CDR3 is TGTGCCAGCAGCCAAGCTGCGAGGAACCAGTACTTC. This gives the protein CASSQAARNQYF.

In this sample, this clonotype turned up many times. The chain recombines TRBV20-1 with TRBJ2-7; TRBD1 is a possible D gene (5 bases). CDR1 is DFQATT and CDR2 is SNEGSKA in the germline V gene (reference sequence). This CDR3 has 15 residues. The germline V and J ends were trimmed by 0 bases and 3 bases, with 15 bases remaining between them. The CDR3 bases are TGCAGTGCTAGAGATGCAGGGCTCTACCTCTACGAGCAGTACTTC. Its translation: CSARDAGLYLYEQYF.

There are many counts of this clonotype. V and J are TRBV7-2 and TRBJ1-5; D gene unclear. The length of the CDR3 is 16 residues. Germline V CDR1 and CDR2: SGHTA, FQGNSA. V was pared by 1 base and J by 4 bases, with 14 bases between. The DNA for the CDR3 is TGTGCCAGCAGCTTAGACCCGGGGAGACCGAATCAGCCCCAGCATTTT. Its translation: CASSLDPGRPNQPQHF.

This clonotype was seen repeatedly, ten times or more. V usage is TRBV5-1 and J usage is TRBJ2-7; D is ambiguous. Per the germline V gene, CDR1 is SGHRS and CDR2 is YFSETQ. Trimming cost V 7 bases and J 6 bases, with 14 bases left between them. The CDR3 extends over 12 amino acids. CDR3 coding DNA: TGCGCCAGCCGCACCGATGCCCGCGAGCAGTACTTC. It translates to CASRTDAREQYF.

This clonotype was observed at least ten times. The chain links TRBV5-1 to TRBJ2-6; 9 bases line up with TRBD1. The CDR3 has 18 residues. Germline V gives CDR1 SGHRS, CDR2 YFSETQ. V shed 3 bases, J shed 0 bases, and the junction held 7 bases outside the gene matches. The CDR3 here is CASSWRTGDSSGANVLTF. The CDR3 DNA sequence: TGCGCCAGCAGCTGGCGGACAGGGGACTCCTCTGGGGCCAACGTCCTGACTTTC. Supplemented by reference TRBV5-1 and TRBJ2-6, the full variable domain reads KAGVTQTPRYLIKTRGQQVTLSCSPISGHRSVSWYQQTPGQGLQFLFEYFSETQRNKGNFPGRFSGRQFSNSRSEMNVSTLELGDSALYLCASSWRTGDSSGANVLTFGAGSRLTVL.